This T cell receptor beta chain was recorded in a study of T-cell reconstitution after alpha-beta-depleted transplantation in children (dated by TCRdb to 2015 to 2016). About the study as a whole: Using TCR repertoire profiling, the study followed T-cell immune reconstitution in a quantitative way in children after TCRalphabeta/CD19-depleted allogeneic hematopoietic cell transplantation.

Library method: PCR. Reads for this sample came from an Illumina HiSeq 2500. TCR library preparation used molecular barcoding, with unique molecular identifiers applied to normalize quantification of the TCRbeta repertoire. The raw public reads went through TCRdb reprocessing: fastp at Q25, MiXCR clone calling, in-frame beta chains kept. Each record represents a unique CDR3 protein, reported with the most common genes and DNA among its rows. Recorded for this sample are approximately 490,000 distinct CDR3 sequences; roughly an eighth of them occurred a single time. Around 5.6% of the sample goes to the ten largest clones. Spanning cysteine to phenylalanine, the CDR3 consists of 13 amino acids. Just CDR3 DNA is preserved here, 39 bases in frame from base 1. V sheds 6 bases and J sheds 1 base, leaving 9 bases between their ends. This clonotype was counted at least ten times. Its antigen has not been determined. Per-base qualities were not stored, and no clone one base away is much larger.

Recombination connected TRBV12-3 or TRBV12-4 to TRBJ1-1; TRBD1 is a possible D gene, resting on 6 matching bases. The starting material was PBMCs from the stem cell graft donor, obtained from the stem cell graft. This TCR was sampled from a human donor who donated a stem cell graft to a child with combined immunodeficiency. This receptor has the CDR3 CASSLQGNTEAFF. Read as DNA, the sequence is TGTGCCAGCAGCTTACAGGGGAACACTGAAGCTTTCTTT.